This TCR beta chain is from a study of blood T cell repertoires in COVID-19. The ends were cut back, 2 bases at V and 3 bases at J, with 5 bases in the middle. CDR1 is MNHEY, CDR2 SVGAGI, per germline. CDR3 length: 13 residues. Sequencing was performed with immunoSEQ multiplex PCR; in TCRdb, only in-frame clones are kept and a portion is missing. The sample lists just under 150,000 clones; 89% were seen once. The rearrangement joins TRBV6-5 to TRBJ2-1; weak D call: TRBD1 (5 bases). The sequenced material came from peripheral blood. The sequence was collected from a human donor in a cohort sampled during active COVID-19. The CDR3: CASSYRGYNEQFF. The CDR3 bases are TGTGCCAGCAGTTACAGGGGCTACAATGAGCAGTTCTTC.